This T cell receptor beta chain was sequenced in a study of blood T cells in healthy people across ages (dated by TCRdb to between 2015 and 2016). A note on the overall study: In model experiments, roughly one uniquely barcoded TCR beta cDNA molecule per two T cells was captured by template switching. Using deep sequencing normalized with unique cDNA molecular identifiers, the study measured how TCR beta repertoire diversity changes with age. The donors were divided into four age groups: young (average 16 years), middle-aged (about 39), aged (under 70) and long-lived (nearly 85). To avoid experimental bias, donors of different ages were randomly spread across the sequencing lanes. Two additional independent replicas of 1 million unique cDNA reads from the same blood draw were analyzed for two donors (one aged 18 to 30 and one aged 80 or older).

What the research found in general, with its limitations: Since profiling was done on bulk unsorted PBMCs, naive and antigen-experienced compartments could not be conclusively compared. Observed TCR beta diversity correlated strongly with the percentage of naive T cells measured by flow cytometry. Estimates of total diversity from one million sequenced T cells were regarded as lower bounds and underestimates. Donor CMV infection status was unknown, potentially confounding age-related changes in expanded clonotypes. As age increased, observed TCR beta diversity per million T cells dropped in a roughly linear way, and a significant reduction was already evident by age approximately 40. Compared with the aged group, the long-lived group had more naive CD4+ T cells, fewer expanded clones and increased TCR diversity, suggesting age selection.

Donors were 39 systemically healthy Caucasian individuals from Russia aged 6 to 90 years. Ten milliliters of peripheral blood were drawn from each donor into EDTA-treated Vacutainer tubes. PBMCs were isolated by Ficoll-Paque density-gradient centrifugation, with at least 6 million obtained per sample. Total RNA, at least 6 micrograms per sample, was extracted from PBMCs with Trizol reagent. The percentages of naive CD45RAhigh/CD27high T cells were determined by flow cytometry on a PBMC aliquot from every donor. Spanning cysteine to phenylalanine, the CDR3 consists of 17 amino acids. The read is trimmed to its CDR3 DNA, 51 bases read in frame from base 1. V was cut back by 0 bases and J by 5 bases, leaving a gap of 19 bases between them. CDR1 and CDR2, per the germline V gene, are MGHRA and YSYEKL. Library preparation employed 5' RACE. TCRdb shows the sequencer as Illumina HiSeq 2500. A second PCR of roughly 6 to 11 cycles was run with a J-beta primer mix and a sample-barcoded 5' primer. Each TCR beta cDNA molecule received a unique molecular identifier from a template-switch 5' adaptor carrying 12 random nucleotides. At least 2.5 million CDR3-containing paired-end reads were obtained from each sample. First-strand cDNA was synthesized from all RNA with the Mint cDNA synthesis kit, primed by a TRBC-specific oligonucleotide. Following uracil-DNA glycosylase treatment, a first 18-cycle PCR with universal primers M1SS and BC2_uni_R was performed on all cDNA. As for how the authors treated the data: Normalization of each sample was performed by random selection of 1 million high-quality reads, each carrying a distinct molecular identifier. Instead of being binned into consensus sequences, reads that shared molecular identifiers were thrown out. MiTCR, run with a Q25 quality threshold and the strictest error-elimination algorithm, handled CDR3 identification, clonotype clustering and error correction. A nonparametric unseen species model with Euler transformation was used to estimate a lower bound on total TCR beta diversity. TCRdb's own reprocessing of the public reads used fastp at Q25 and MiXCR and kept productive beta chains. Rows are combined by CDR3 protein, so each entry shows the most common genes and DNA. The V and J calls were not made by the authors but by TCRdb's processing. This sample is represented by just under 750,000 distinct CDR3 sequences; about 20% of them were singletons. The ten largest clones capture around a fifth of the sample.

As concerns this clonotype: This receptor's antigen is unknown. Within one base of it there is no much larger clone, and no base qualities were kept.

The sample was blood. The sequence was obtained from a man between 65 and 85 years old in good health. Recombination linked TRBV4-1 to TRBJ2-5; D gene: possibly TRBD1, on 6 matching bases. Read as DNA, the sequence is TGCGCCAGCAGCCAAGATGATGGGGCAGGGGCTGGGGAGACCCAGTACTTC. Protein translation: CASSQDDGAGAGETQYF.